This TCR beta chain was recovered during a study of T cell repertoires and HLA-DP antigens. On the study more broadly: Sorted CD137+CD4+ samples averaged 218.4 ng DNA; pre-culture CD4+ samples, about 1,200 ng.

In regard to this clone: Its target is not known.

The CDR3 runs to 12 residues. Germline lookup yields CDR1 GTSNPN and CDR2 SVGIG (reference sequence). Trimming removed 2 bases at V and 5 bases at J, with 6 bases between. Negative selection yielded untouched CD4+ T cells of average roughly 98% purity. Purity of the untouched CD4+ T cells was 95% to 98%. Amplification used primers for 54 TRBV and 13 TRBJ segments. Repertoires were generated with immunoSEQ multiplex PCR, while TCRdb's copy carries only in-frame clones and drops some. The table records approximately 100,000 clones, about 89% of them present only once. Source material: CD4+ T cells from PBMCs. This clonotype originated in a man aged 50 to 60 in good health and CMV-seronegative. The V and J genes are TRBV30 and TRBJ1-4; D gene unclear. CDR3 amino acids: CAWSPGNEKLFF. As DNA, the CDR3 is TGTGCCTGGAGTCCCGGGAATGAAAAACTGTTTTTT.